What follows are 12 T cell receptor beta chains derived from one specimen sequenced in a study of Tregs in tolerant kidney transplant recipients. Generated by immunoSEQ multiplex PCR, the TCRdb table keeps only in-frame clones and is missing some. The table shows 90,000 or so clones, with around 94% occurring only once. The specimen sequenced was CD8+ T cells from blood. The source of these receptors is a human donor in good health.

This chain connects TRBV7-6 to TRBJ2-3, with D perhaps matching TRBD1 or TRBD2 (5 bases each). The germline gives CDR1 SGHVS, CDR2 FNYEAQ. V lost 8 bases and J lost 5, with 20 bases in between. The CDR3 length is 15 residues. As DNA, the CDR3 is TGTGCCAGCTTAGGTTGGGGGAAGCATGGAGATACGCAGTATTTT. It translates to CASLGWGKHGDTQYF.

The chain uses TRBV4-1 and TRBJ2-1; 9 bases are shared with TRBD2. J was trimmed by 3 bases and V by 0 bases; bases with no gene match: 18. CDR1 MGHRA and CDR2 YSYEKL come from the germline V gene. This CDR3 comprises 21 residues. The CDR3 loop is CASSQEPPRADSGGVYNEQFF. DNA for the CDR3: TGCGCCAGCAGCCAAGAACCCCCCCGTGCCGATAGCGGGGGAGTCTACAATGAGCAGTTCTTC.

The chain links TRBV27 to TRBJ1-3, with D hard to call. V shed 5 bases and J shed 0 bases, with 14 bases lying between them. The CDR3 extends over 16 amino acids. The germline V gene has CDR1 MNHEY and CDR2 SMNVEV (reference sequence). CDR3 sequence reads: CASSPLTPYSGNTIYF. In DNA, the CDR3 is TGTGCCAGCAGTCCCCTCACACCATACTCTGGAAACACCATATATTTT.

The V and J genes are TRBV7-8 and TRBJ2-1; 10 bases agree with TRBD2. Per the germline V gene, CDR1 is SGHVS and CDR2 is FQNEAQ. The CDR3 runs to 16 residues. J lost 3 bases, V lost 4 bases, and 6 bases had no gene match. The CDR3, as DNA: TGTGCCAGCAGCTCCCCTAGCGGGAGTTACTACAATGAGCAGTTCTTC. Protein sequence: CASSSPSGSYYNEQFF.

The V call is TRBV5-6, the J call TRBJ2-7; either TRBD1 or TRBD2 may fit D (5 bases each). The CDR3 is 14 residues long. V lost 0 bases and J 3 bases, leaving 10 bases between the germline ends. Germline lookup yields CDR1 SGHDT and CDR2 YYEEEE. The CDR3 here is CASSLAGTVYEQYF. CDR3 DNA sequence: TGTGCCAGCAGCTTGGCGGGGACCGTCTACGAGCAGTACTTC. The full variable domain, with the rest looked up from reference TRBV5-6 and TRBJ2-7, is DAGVTQSPTHLIKTRGQQVTLRCSPKSGHDTVSWYQQALGQGPQFIFQYYEEEERQRGNFPDRFSGHQFPNYSSELNVNALLLGDSALYLCASSLAGTVYEQYFGPGTRLTVT.

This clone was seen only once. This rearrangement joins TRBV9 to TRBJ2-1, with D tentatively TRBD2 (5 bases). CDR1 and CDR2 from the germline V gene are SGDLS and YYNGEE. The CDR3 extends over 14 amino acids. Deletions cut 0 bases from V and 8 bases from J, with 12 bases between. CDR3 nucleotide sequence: TGTGCCAGCAGCGTAGACGGAGGCTTGGATGAGCAGTTCTTC. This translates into CASSVDGGLDEQFF.

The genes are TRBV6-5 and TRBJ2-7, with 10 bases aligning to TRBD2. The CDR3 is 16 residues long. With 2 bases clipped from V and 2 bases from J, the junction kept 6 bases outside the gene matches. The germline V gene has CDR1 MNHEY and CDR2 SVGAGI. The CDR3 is CASSYASGSQTYEQYF. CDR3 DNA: TGTGCCAGCAGTTACGCTAGCGGGAGCCAAACCTACGAGCAGTACTTC.

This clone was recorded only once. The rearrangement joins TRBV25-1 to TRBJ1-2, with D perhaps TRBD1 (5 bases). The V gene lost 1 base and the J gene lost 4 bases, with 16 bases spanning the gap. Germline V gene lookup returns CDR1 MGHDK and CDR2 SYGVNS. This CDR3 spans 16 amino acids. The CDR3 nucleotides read TGTGCCAGCAGTGAATGGGGGTCTCGACAGATCTATGGCTACACCTTC. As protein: CASSEWGSRQIYGYTF.

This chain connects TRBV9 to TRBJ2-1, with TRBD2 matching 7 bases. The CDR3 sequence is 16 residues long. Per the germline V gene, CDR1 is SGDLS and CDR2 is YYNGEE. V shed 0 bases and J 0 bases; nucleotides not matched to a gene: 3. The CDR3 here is CASSVEGGGSYNEQFF. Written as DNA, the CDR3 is TGTGCCAGCAGCGTAGAGGGCGGGGGCTCCTACAATGAGCAGTTCTTC. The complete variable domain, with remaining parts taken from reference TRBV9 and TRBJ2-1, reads DSGVTQTPKHLITATGQRVTLRCSPRSGDLSVYWYQQSLDQGLQFLIQYYNGEERAKGNILERFSAQQFPDLHSELNLSSLELGDSALYFCASSVEGGGSYNEQFFGPGTRLTVL.

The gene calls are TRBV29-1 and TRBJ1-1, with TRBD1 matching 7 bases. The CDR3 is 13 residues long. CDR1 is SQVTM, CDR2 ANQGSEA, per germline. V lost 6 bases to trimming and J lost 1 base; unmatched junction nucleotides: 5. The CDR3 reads CSVQGRWNTEAFF. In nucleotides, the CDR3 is TGCAGCGTACAGGGGAGATGGAACACTGAAGCTTTCTTT.

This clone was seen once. CDR3 sequence reads: CASSQVNSYYEQYF. The CDR3 DNA reads as TGTGCCAGCAGCCAAGTAAACAGCTACTACGAGCAGTACTTC. The chain combines TRBV14 with TRBJ2-7; D unclear. The CDR3 length is 14 residues. The V gene lost 1 base and the J gene lost 3 bases, with 10 bases spanning the gap. Germline V gene data show CDR1 as SGHDN and CDR2 as FVKESK. Full variable domain (remainder filled in from reference TRBV14 and TRBJ2-7): EAGVTQFPSHSVIEKGQTVTLRCDPISGHDNLYWYRRVMGKEIKFLLHFVKESKQDESGMPNNRFLAERTGGTYSTLKVQPAELEDSGVYFCASSQVNSYYEQYFGPGTRLTVT.

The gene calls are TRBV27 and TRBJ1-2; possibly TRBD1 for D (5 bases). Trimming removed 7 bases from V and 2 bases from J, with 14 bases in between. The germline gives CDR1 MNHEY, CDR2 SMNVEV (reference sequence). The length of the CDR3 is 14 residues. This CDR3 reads CASNPTGTNYGYTF. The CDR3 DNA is TGTGCCAGCAACCCGACCGGGACGAACTATGGCTACACCTTC.